The clone carrying this T cell receptor beta chain has only a few counts. These data are taken from a study of T-cell memory formation after mild COVID-19. TCRdb ran MiXCR on the 5' RACE reads and lists one entry per CDR3 protein. The repertoire holds about 250,000 distinct CDR3 sequences, just over 15% seen once, with 2% to 2.5% in the top ten. This CDR3 is 15 amino acids long. Germline assignment: CDR1 DFQATT and CDR2 SNEGSKA (reference sequence). Between the trimmed V and J ends, which lost 0 bases and 5 bases, there was a span of 15 bases. The V gene is TRBV20-1, the J gene TRBJ2-3, with D possibly called TRBD1 or TRBD2 (6 bases each). The sample taken for sequencing was PBMCs or a T cell subset sorted from them (not recorded which). The TCR sequence derives from an adult woman who had mild COVID-19 (a few samples of this study predate the infection). Cell type and time point are not known. CDR3 nucleotides: TGCAGTGCTAGAGATCGAGGGGGGAATTTAGATACGCAGTATTTT. Protein product: CSARDRGGNLDTQYF.